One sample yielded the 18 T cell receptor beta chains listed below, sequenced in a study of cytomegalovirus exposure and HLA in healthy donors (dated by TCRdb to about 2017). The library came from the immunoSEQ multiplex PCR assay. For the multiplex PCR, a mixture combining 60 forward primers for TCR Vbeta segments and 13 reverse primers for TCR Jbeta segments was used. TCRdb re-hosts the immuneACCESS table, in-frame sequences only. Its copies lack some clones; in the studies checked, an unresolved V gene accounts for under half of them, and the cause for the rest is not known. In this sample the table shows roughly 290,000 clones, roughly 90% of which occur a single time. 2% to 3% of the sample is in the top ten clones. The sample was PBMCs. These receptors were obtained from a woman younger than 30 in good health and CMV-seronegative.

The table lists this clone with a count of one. CDR3 in amino acids: CASPLTGTGAYGYTF. CDR3 in DNA: TGTGCCAGCCCTCTTACGGGGACAGGAGCCTATGGCTACACCTTC. The rearrangement uses TRBV27 and TRBJ1-2; 8 nucleotides agree with TRBD1. J gave up 4 bases and V 8 bases, and 12 bases lay outside the gene matches. Germline-derived CDR1 and CDR2 are MNHEY and SMNVEV (reference sequence). The CDR3 has 15 amino acids.

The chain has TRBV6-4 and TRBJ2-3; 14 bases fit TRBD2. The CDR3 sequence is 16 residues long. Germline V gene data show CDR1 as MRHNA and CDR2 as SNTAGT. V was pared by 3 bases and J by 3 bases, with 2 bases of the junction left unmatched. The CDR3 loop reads CASSEGTSGGTDTQYF. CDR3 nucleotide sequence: TGTGCCAGCAGTGAGGGGACTAGCGGGGGTACAGATACGCAGTATTTT.

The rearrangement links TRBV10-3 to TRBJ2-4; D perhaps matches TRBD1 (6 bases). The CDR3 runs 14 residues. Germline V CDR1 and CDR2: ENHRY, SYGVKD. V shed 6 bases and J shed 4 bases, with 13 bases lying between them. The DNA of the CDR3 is TGTGCCATCAGCCAATTGGACAGTAAAAACATTCAGTACTTC. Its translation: CAISQLDSKNIQYF.

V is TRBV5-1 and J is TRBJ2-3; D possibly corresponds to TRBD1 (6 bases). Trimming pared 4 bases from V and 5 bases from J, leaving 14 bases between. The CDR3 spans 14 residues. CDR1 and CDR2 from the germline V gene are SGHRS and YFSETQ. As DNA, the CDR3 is TGCGCCAGCAGCCGGGACAATCCTCAAGATACGCAGTATTTT. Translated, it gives CASSRDNPQDTQYF.

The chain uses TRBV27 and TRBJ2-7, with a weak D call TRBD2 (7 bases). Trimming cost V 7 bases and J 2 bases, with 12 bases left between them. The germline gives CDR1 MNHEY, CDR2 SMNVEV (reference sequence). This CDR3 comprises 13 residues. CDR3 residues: CASNGGPTYEQYF. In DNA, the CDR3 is TGTGCCAGCAACGGGGGGCCGACCTACGAGCAGTACTTC.

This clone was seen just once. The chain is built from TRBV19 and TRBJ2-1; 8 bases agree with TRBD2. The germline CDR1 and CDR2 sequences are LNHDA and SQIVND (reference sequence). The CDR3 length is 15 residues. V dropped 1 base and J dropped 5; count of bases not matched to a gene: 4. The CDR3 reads CASSIGSGTHNEQFF. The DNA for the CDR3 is TGTGCCAGTAGTATAGGTAGCGGGACTCACAATGAGCAGTTCTTC.

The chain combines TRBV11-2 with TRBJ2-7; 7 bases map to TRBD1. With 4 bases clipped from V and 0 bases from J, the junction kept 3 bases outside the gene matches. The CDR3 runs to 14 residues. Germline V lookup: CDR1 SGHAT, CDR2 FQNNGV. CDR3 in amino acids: CASSYGDSSYEQYF. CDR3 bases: TGTGCCAGCAGCTACGGGGACAGCTCCTACGAGCAGTACTTC.

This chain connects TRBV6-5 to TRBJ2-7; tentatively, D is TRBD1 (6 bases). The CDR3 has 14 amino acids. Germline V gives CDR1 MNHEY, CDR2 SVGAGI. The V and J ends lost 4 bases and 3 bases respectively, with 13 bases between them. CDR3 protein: CASSWGNRDYEQYF. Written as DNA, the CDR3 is TGTGCCAGCAGTTGGGGGAACAGGGACTACGAGCAGTACTTC.

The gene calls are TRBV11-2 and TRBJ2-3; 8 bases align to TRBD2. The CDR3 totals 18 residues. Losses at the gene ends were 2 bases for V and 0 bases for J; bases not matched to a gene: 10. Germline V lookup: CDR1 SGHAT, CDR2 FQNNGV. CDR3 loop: CASSLRAGGYASTDTQYF. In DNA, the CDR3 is TGTGCCAGCAGCTTAAGGGCGGGGGGCTATGCCAGCACAGATACGCAGTATTTT.

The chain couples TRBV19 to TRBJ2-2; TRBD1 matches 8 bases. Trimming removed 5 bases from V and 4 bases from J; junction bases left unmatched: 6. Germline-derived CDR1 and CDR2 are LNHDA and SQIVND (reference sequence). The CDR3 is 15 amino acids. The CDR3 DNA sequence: TGTGCCAGTAGTGCCTCAACAGGGGGCACCGGGGAGCTGTTTTTT. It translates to CASSASTGGTGELFF.

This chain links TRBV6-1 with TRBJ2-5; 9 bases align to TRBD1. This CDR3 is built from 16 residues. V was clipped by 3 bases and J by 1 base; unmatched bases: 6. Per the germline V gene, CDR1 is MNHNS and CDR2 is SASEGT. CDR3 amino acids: CASSDWTGVPQETQYF. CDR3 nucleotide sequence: TGTGCCAGCAGTGATTGGACAGGGGTTCCCCAAGAGACCCAGTACTTC.

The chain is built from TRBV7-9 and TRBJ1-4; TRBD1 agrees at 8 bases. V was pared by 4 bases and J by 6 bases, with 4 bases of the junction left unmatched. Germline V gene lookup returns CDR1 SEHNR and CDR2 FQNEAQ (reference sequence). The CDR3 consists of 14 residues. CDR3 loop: CASSSDRVDEKLFF. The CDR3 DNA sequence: TGTGCCAGCAGCTCGGACAGGGTGGATGAAAAACTGTTTTTT.

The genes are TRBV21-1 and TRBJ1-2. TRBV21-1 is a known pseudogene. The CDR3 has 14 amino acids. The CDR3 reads CASEWGGSNYGYTF. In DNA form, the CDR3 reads TGTGCCAGCGAATGGGGGGGGAGTAACTATGGCTACACCTTC.

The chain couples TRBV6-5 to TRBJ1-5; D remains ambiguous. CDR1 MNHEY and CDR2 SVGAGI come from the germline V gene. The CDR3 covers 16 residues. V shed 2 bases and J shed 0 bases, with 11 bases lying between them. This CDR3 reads CASSYNRPYSNQPQHF. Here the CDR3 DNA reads TGTGCCAGCAGTTACAACAGACCCTATAGCAATCAGCCCCAGCATTTT.

The CDR3 protein is CASRGRGTELNYEQYF. The CDR3 region has the DNA TGTGCCAGCAGAGGAAGGGGGACCGAGCTGAACTACGAGCAGTACTTC. The genes are TRBV2 and TRBJ2-7; possible D gene TRBD1, 6 bases. Trimming removed 6 bases at V and 3 bases at J, with 21 bases between. Germline V lookup: CDR1 SNHLY, CDR2 FYNNEI. The CDR3 extends over 16 amino acids.

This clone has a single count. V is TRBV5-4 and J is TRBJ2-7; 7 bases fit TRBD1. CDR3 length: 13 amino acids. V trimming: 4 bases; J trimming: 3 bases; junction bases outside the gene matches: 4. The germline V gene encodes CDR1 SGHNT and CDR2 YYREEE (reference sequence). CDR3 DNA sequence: TGTGCCAGCAGCCTGGGACAGCTCTACGAGCAGTACTTC. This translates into CASSLGQLYEQYF.

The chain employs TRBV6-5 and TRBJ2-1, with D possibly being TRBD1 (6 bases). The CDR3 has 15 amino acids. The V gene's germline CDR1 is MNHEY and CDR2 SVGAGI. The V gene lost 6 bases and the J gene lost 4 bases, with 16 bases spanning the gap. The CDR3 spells CASSPDRTSYNEQFF. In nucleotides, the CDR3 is TGTGCCAGCAGCCCGGACAGAACCTCTTACAATGAGCAGTTCTTC.

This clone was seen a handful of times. The CDR3 bases are TGTGCCAGCACGCCGGGAGGGGGCGAGCAGTACTTC. Protein sequence: CASTPGGGEQYF. The chain employs TRBV2 and TRBJ2-7, with TRBD2 matching 8 bases. The CDR3 is made up of 12 amino acids. CDR1 and CDR2 (germline): SNHLY, FYNNEI. V was clipped by 7 bases and J by 6 bases; unmatched bases: 5. Supplemented by reference TRBV2 and TRBJ2-7, the full variable domain reads EPEVTQTPSHQVTQMGQEVILRCVPISNHLYFYWYRQILGQKVEFLVSFYNNEISEKSEIFDDQFSVERPDGSNFTLKIRSTKLEDSAMYFCASTPGGGEQYFGPGTRLTVT.